This paragraph reports one TCR beta chain. The antigen is not known. Repertoires were generated with immunoSEQ multiplex PCR, while TCRdb's copy carries only in-frame clones and drops some. Among just under 90,000 clones, 80% to 90% were seen once, and the ten largest hold under 13%. The record originates from a study of T cell responses to AZD1222 COVID-19 vaccine. Regarding the study as a whole: Repertoire sampling happened only post peak T cell response. Reports say nearly half of spike-specific TCRs go after unmutated variant regions. Most donors were white British and more were female, and clonal diversity was possibly underestimated.

Germline assignment: CDR1 MDHEN and CDR2 SYDVKM. Trimming stripped 2 bases from V and 8 bases from J, with 21 bases between. CDR3 length: 16 residues. The sample in question was peripheral blood, obtained on day 0 of MenACWY control vaccination. The sequence was collected from an adult in good health. The V and J genes are TRBV28 and TRBJ1-1; D might be TRBD1 (5 bases). This CDR3 reads CASSLKGRAETLEAFF. The CDR3 coding sequence is TGTGCCAGCAGTTTAAAGGGGCGGGCGGAAACTCTCGAAGCTTTCTTT. The whole variable domain, remainder taken from reference TRBV28 and TRBJ1-1, is DVKVTQSSRYLVKRTGEKVFLECVQDMDHENMFWYRQDPGLGLRLIYFSYDVKMKEKGDIPEGYSVSREKKERFSLILESASTNQTSMYLCASSLKGRAETLEAFFGQGTRLTVV.